The 30 T cell receptor beta chains given below trace back to one sample, sequenced in a study of Ad26.COV2.S vaccination and SARS-CoV-2 variants. Treatment of the sample: some 20 received Ad26.COV2.S at low or high dose, single or two shots; about 5 received placebo; per-sample allocation not given. Following the first vaccine or placebo injection, samples were taken on day 63. Profiled with immunoSEQ multiplex PCR; TCRdb holds only in-frame clones, not every one. The data contain roughly 400,000 clones, around 91% of them singletons. Specimen: peripheral blood, collected in a trial of Ad26.COV2.S vaccine versus placebo. The receptors were sampled from a person between 18 and 59 years old who received the Ad26.COV2.S COVID-19 vaccine or a placebo.

The chain has TRBV7-9 and TRBJ1-1, with D unresolved. CDR1 SEHNR and CDR2 FQNEAQ come from the germline V gene (reference sequence). V was pared by 3 bases and J by 0 bases, with 5 bases between. The CDR3 covers 13 residues. In DNA form, the CDR3 reads TGTGCCAGCAGCTTTATCATGAACACTGAAGCTTTCTTT. It translates to CASSFIMNTEAFF.

The rearrangement links TRBV11-3 to TRBJ2-7; D call uncertain. The CDR3 length is 13 residues. V shed 2 bases and J shed 5 bases, with 10 bases lying between them. From germline, CDR1 is SGHNT and CDR2 YENEEA. The CDR3 DNA follows: TGTGCCAGCAGCTTAAGTGGGAACCACGAGCAGTACTTC. Translation gives CASSLSGNHEQYF.

The J gene is TRBJ1-2, the V gene TRBV7-9; D remains unclear. The CDR3 covers 12 residues. Germline loops: CDR1 SEHNR, CDR2 FQNEAQ (reference sequence). Trimming shortened V by 4 bases and J by 8 bases, and 11 bases separated the two germline ends. In nucleotides, the CDR3 is TGTGCCAGCAGCTCGGACGGCTACGGCTACACCTTC. Encoded protein: CASSSDGYGYTF.

Remarks on this clone: The sample carries other DNA sequences with the same CDR3. The chain joins TRBV10-3 to TRBJ2-5, with 8 bases aligning to TRBD1. This CDR3 region has 13 residues. Germline V gene data show CDR1 as ENHRY and CDR2 as SYGVKD. Trimming cost V 10 bases and J 1 base; bases outside gene matches: 5. CDR3 amino acids: CATSTGGQETQYF. In nucleotides, the CDR3 is TGTGCCACCAGCACAGGGGGCCAAGAGACCCAGTACTTC.

The CDR3, as DNA: TGTGCCAGTAGTATCACAGGGAAGGGCCCATATAGCAATCAGCCCCAGCATTTT. It codes for CASSITGKGPYSNQPQHF. The chain couples TRBV19 to TRBJ1-5; perhaps TRBD1 as D (6 bases). V shed 3 bases and J shed 0 bases, with 18 bases lying between them. Germline-derived CDR1 and CDR2 are LNHDA and SQIVND (reference sequence). This CDR3 region has 18 residues.

J is TRBJ2-2 and V is TRBV11-2; tentatively, D is TRBD2 (6 bases). CDR3 length: 15 amino acids. Per the germline V gene, CDR1 is SGHAT and CDR2 is FQNNGV. Trimming left V 5 bases short and J 0 bases short, with 10 bases between. CDR3 amino acids: CASSRSGTNTGELFF. Written as DNA, the CDR3 is TGTGCCAGCAGCCGTAGCGGAACGAACACCGGGGAGCTGTTTTTT.

J is TRBJ1-1 and V is TRBV5-1; D is unclear. CDR1 is SGHRS and CDR2 is YFSETQ in the germline V gene. There are 13 residues in the CDR3. Deletions cut 3 bases from V and 2 bases from J, with 8 bases between. In DNA, the CDR3 is TGCGCCAGCAGCTACCGGGCTAACACTGAAGCTTTCTTT. Translating it yields CASSYRANTEAFF.

The rearrangement uses TRBV6-2 or TRBV6-3 and TRBJ2-7; 7 nucleotides agree with TRBD2. The CDR3 covers 11 residues. Germline V gene data show CDR1 as MNHEY and CDR2 as SVGEGT. After removal of 5 bases from V and 6 bases from J, the junction contained 1 base not matched to a gene. The DNA for the CDR3 is TGTGCCAGCAGTGGGACTACCGAGCAGTACTTC. Translated: CASSGTTEQYF.

This clone was seen only once. The chain links TRBV28 to TRBJ2-7; 8 positions agree with TRBD2. V trimming: 7 bases; J trimming: 3 bases; junction bases outside the gene matches: 20. CDR3 length: 18 amino acids. The germline CDR1 and CDR2 sequences are MDHEN and SYDVKM. The CDR3 reads CASNPPWVGGGRIYEQYF. CDR3 nucleotide sequence: TGTGCCAGCAACCCTCCGTGGGTTGGGGGCGGGAGGATCTACGAGCAGTACTTC. The full variable domain, with the rest looked up from reference TRBV28 and TRBJ2-7, is DVKVTQSSRYLVKRTGEKVFLECVQDMDHENMFWYRQDPGLGLRLIYFSYDVKMKEKGDIPEGYSVSREKKERFSLILESASTNQTSMYLCASNPPWVGGGRIYEQYFGPGTRLTVT.

The V call is TRBV7-2, the J call TRBJ2-7; 8 nucleotides agree with TRBD1. V shed 1 base, J shed 1 base, and the junction held 0 bases outside the gene matches. The CDR3 contains 14 residues. From germline, CDR1 is SGHTA and CDR2 FQGNSA. The CDR3 sequence is CASSLGTGSYEQYF. The CDR3 bases are TGTGCCAGCAGCTTAGGGACAGGGTCCTACGAGCAGTACTTC.

This clone was seen once. The rearrangement joins TRBV28 to TRBJ1-6, with 8 bases identical to TRBD1. Per germline, CDR1 MDHEN and CDR2 SYDVKM. The CDR3 contains 17 residues. V was pared by 6 bases and J by 5 bases, with 12 bases of the junction left unmatched. CDR3 in amino acids: CASSPPQGAKDNSPLHF. The CDR3 region has the DNA TGTGCCAGCAGCCCCCCGCAGGGGGCGAAAGATAATTCACCCCTCCACTTT.

This sequence joins TRBV18 and TRBJ2-5; D not certain. Between the trimmed V and J ends, which lost 4 bases and 0 bases, there was a span of 3 bases. The germline gives CDR1 KGHSH, CDR2 LQKENI. The CDR3 extends over 12 amino acids. The CDR3 here is CASSQYQETQYF. CDR3 nucleotides: TGTGCCAGCTCACAGTACCAAGAGACCCAGTACTTC.

The rearrangement joins TRBV7-9 to TRBJ2-7; D possibly matches TRBD1 or TRBD2 (6 bases each). The germline gives CDR1 SEHNR, CDR2 FQNEAQ (reference sequence). The V end lost 4 bases, the J end lost 3 bases, and 16 bases lay between the germline ends. CDR3 length: 15 residues. CDR3 nucleotide sequence: TGTGCCAGCAGCTCGTATGGGGGGCCCTTCTACGAGCAGTACTTC. Translated: CASSSYGGPFYEQYF.

This chain joins TRBV27 and TRBJ2-7; TRBD2 aligns across 7 bases. The CDR3 loop spans 15 amino acids. Trimming removed 4 bases from V and 3 bases from J; junction bases left unmatched: 9. Germline CDR1 is MNHEY and CDR2 is SMNVEV (reference sequence). CDR3 in DNA: TGTGCCAGCAGTTCACTCCCGGGACTACTCTACGAGCAGTACTTC. Residues: CASSSLPGLLYEQYF.

The rearrangement links TRBV18 to TRBJ2-2, with 8 bases fitting TRBD2. The CDR3 length is 17 residues. Per the germline V gene, CDR1 is KGHSH and CDR2 is LQKENI. J gave up 3 bases and V 4 bases, and 10 bases lay outside the gene matches. CDR3 in amino acids: CASSLLQRERDTGELFF. The CDR3 region has the DNA TGTGCCAGCTCACTACTTCAGCGGGAGAGAGACACCGGGGAGCTGTTTTTT.

A few counts support this clone. The V call is TRBV11-2, the J call TRBJ2-7; D possibly matches TRBD1 or TRBD2 (5 bases each). Between the trimmed V and J ends, which lost 5 bases and 3 bases, there was a span of 14 bases. The CDR3 spans 14 residues. The germline CDR1 and CDR2 sequences are SGHAT and FQNNGV. The CDR3 is CASSSRAGGYEQYF. In nucleotides, the CDR3 is TGTGCCAGCAGCAGCAGGGCTGGAGGCTACGAGCAGTACTTC. The full variable domain, its missing parts supplied by reference TRBV11-2 and TRBJ2-7, is EAGVAQSPRYKIIEKRQSVAFWCNPISGHATLYWYQQILGQGPKLLIQFQNNGVVDDSQLPKDRFSAERLKGVDSTLKIQPAKLEDSAVYLCASSSRAGGYEQYFGPGTRLTVT.

The chain has TRBV7-8 and TRBJ2-2, with 11 nucleotides matching TRBD2. Germline lookup yields CDR1 SGHVS and CDR2 FQNEAQ. V lost 2 bases, J lost 2 bases, and 4 bases stayed unmatched. CDR3 size: 17 residues. Written as DNA, the CDR3 is TGTGCCAGCAGCTTAACTAGCGGGAGACCAAACACCGGGGAGCTGTTTTTT. As protein: CASSLTSGRPNTGELFF.

This chain links TRBV5-6 with TRBJ1-1, with TRBD1 as a possible D gene (5 bases). This CDR3 comprises 15 residues. Germline CDR1 reads SGHDT; CDR2 reads YYEEEE. V was clipped by 2 bases and J by 4 bases, with 15 bases between them. The CDR3 nucleotides read TGTGCCAGCAGCTTCTTCGGGGCGGAGGGCACTGAAGCTTTCTTT. It specifies CASSFFGAEGTEAFF.

This chain joins TRBV6-5 and TRBJ2-6, with D tentatively TRBD1 (5 bases). The ends were cut back, 7 bases at V and 2 bases at J, with 6 bases in the middle. The CDR3 totals 13 residues. In germline, CDR1 is MNHEY, CDR2 SVGAGI. CDR3 amino acids: CASKGAGANVLTF. The CDR3 region has the DNA TGTGCCAGCAAAGGGGCTGGGGCCAACGTCCTGACTTTC.

This clone was detected only once. The chain couples TRBV6-6 to TRBJ1-1; D is unclear. CDR3 size: 15 residues. The germline V gene has CDR1 MNHNY and CDR2 SVGAGI (reference sequence). V lost 5 bases to trimming and J lost 2 bases, with 15 bases between them. CDR3 loop: CASSLRGMGNTEAFF. The CDR3, as DNA: TGTGCCAGCAGTCTTCGTGGTATGGGCAACACTGAAGCTTTCTTT.

The chain uses TRBV5-6 and TRBJ1-2; D is unresolved. Trimming stripped 1 base from V and 4 bases from J, with 14 bases between. Germline assignment: CDR1 SGHDT and CDR2 YYEEEE. The CDR3 spans 15 residues. This CDR3 reads CASSLFHRLSYGYTF. Here the CDR3 DNA reads TGTGCCAGCAGCTTGTTTCACAGACTATCCTATGGCTACACCTTC. Filled out from reference TRBV5-6 and TRBJ1-2, the complete variable domain reads DAGVTQSPTHLIKTRGQQVTLRCSPKSGHDTVSWYQQALGQGPQFIFQYYEEEERQRGNFPDRFSGHQFPNYSSELNVNALLLGDSALYLCASSLFHRLSYGYTFGSGTRLTVV.

The genes are TRBV7-2 and TRBJ2-4; TRBD1 agrees at 7 bases. The CDR3 length is 16 residues. The germline gives CDR1 SGHTA, CDR2 FQGNSA. Trimming took 4 bases from V and 3 from J; bases not matched to a gene: 9. CDR3 nucleotide sequence: TGTGCCAGCAGCTCCTCCGGGACAGCAAACAAAAACATTCAGTACTTC. Translation gives CASSSSGTANKNIQYF.

The rearrangement links TRBV14 to TRBJ1-2; 8 nucleotides agree with TRBD1. Per germline, CDR1 SGHDN and CDR2 FVKESK. The trim removed 4 bases at V and 6 bases at J, leaving 10 bases unmatched. This CDR3 is 15 amino acids long. CDR3 DNA sequence: TGTGCCAGCAGCCGCGGGGACAGGCGGTTGGATGGCTACACCTTC. Protein sequence: CASSRGDRRLDGYTF.

The rearrangement links TRBV28 to TRBJ1-5, with D perhaps TRBD1 (5 bases). Germline CDR1 and CDR2: MDHEN and SYDVKM. Trimming stripped 0 bases from V and 1 base from J, with 25 bases between. The CDR3 extends over 21 amino acids. DNA of the CDR3: TGTGCCAGCAGTTTATGGCAAAAACAGGTTAATCGCCTTATAAGCAATCAGCCCCAGCATTTT. As protein: CASSLWQKQVNRLISNQPQHF.

The chain carries TRBV7-7 and TRBJ2-5; maybe TRBD2 (7 bases). From germline, CDR1 is SSHAT and CDR2 FNYEAQ (reference sequence). Deletions cut 4 bases from V and 5 bases from J, with 17 bases between. The CDR3 has 15 amino acids. The CDR3 loop is CASSSQDGGRETQYF. For the CDR3, the DNA is TGTGCCAGCAGCTCCCAGGACGGGGGGCGGGAGACCCAGTACTTC.

This chain joins TRBV29-1 and TRBJ2-1; 11 bases map to TRBD2. The CDR3 extends over 14 amino acids. The V gene's germline CDR1 is SQVTM and CDR2 ANQGSEA. V shed 8 bases and J 0 bases; nucleotides not matched to a gene: 3. The CDR3: CSSTSGSSYNEQFF. CDR3 coding DNA: TGCAGCAGTACTAGCGGGAGCTCCTACAATGAGCAGTTCTTC.

This clone was picked up one time. The V and J genes are TRBV7-2 and TRBJ1-6; TRBD1 might be the D (6 bases). This CDR3 is built from 15 residues. Germline lookup yields CDR1 SGHTA and CDR2 FQGNSA. Deletions cut 1 base from V and 6 bases from J, with 10 bases between. The CDR3 here is CASSLEGGGNSPLHF. As DNA, the CDR3 is TGTGCCAGCAGCTTAGAGGGGGGGGGTAATTCACCCCTCCACTTT.

The chain has TRBV2 and TRBJ2-5; D perhaps matches TRBD1 (6 bases). Trimming shortened V by 7 bases and J by 2 bases, and 14 bases separated the two germline ends. The CDR3 loop spans 14 amino acids. Germline V gene lookup returns CDR1 SNHLY and CDR2 FYNNEI. The DNA for the CDR3 is TGTGCCAGCAAGACCAGGGGCTCTCAAGAGACCCAGTACTTC. Protein sequence: CASKTRGSQETQYF.

This clone was counted only a few times. The rearrangement uses TRBV3-1 (or the pseudogene TRBV3-2) and TRBJ1-5; 7 nucleotides agree with TRBD1. The CDR3 length is 19 residues. Per germline, CDR1 LGHDT and CDR2 YNNKEL (reference sequence). The junction had 15 bases not matched to a gene; V was cut back by 4 bases and J by 0 bases. The CDR3 sequence: CASSREFRGHRYSNQPQHF. In DNA, the CDR3 is TGTGCCAGCAGCCGCGAATTTAGGGGGCATCGCTATAGCAATCAGCCCCAGCATTTT.

The chain recombines TRBV5-4 with TRBJ2-7; possible D gene TRBD1, 5 bases. The germline V gene has CDR1 SGHNT and CDR2 YYREEE (reference sequence). V was trimmed by 0 bases and J by 4 bases, leaving 11 bases between them. This CDR3 is built from 14 residues. The CDR3 here is CASSLGGAGYEQYF. Here the CDR3 DNA reads TGTGCCAGCAGCTTGGGTGGGGCAGGGTACGAGCAGTACTTC.